Listed below are T cell receptor beta chains from one sample, sequenced in a study of Graves' ophthalmopathy and Graves' hyperthyroidism. TCRdb re-called the multiplex PCR reads with MiXCR, one entry per CDR3 protein. This table holds about 660,000 distinct CDR3 sequences, about 38% found once. The specimen sequenced was peripheral blood. These TCRs come from an adult man with Graves' ophthalmopathy. Both conserved end residues are part of each CDR3. The order of the fields is V gene, D gene, clone size, J gene, CDR3 protein, CDR3 DNA. D genes are given only for firm matches. Clone size, where shown, is once, few, many, or a class for clones that have expanded.

v_call: TRBV12-3/TRBV12-4
d_call: -
clone_size: few
j_call: TRBJ1-6
cdr3_aa: CASTLGTLNRNSPLHF
cdr3_nt: TGTGCCAGCACCCTCGGGACACTAAACCGTAATTCACCCCTCCACTTT

v_call: TRBV2
d_call: TRBD1
clone_size: few
j_call: TRBJ1-2
cdr3_aa: CASSARGGQNYGYTF
cdr3_nt: TGTGCCAGCAGTGCTAGAGGGGGACAGAACTATGGCTACACCTTC

v_call: TRBV6-6
d_call: TRBD1
clone_size: -
j_call: TRBJ1-2
cdr3_aa: CASSLVGQGSNYGYTF
cdr3_nt: TGTGCCAGCAGCCTCGTAGGACAGGGAAGCAACTATGGCTACACCTTC

v_call: TRBV14
d_call: -
clone_size: -
j_call: TRBJ2-6
cdr3_aa: CASSQSSTGTF
cdr3_nt: TGTGCCAGCAGCCAATCCTCGACAGGGACTTTC

v_call: TRBV19
d_call: -
clone_size: many
j_call: TRBJ1-1
cdr3_aa: CASKGQGNTEAFF
cdr3_nt: TGTGCCAGTAAGGGGCAGGGGAACACTGAAGCTTTCTTT

v_call: TRBV29-1
d_call: -
clone_size: few
j_call: TRBJ2-5
cdr3_aa: CSGGQRQETQYF
cdr3_nt: TGCAGCGGGGGGCAGAGGCAAGAGACCCAGTACTTC

v_call: TRBV19
d_call: -
clone_size: -
j_call: TRBJ1-4
cdr3_aa: CASSRDWQAEKLFF
cdr3_nt: TGTGCCAGTAGTCGGGACTGGCAAGCGGAAAAACTGTTTTTT

v_call: TRBV12-3/TRBV12-4
d_call: -
clone_size: once
j_call: TRBJ1-5
cdr3_aa: CATELGAEIQHF
cdr3_nt: TGTGCCACCGAGCTCGGGGCAGAAATCCAGCATTTT

v_call: TRBV2
d_call: -
clone_size: -
j_call: TRBJ2-7
cdr3_aa: CASSSRGIFNEQYF
cdr3_nt: TGTGCCAGCAGTTCCAGGGGAATCTTCAACGAGCAGTACTTC

v_call: TRBV10-3
d_call: -
clone_size: many
j_call: TRBJ2-7
cdr3_aa: CAISESEEGGYEQYF
cdr3_nt: TGTGCCATCAGTGAGTCGGAGGAGGGAGGCTACGAGCAGTACTTC

v_call: TRBV15
d_call: TRBD1
clone_size: -
j_call: TRBJ2-5
cdr3_aa: CATSRPGTAGETQYF
cdr3_nt: TGTGCCACCAGCAGACCCGGGACAGCCGGGGAGACCCAGTACTTC

v_call: TRBV19
d_call: -
clone_size: -
j_call: TRBJ1-3
cdr3_aa: CASGMQGWLGNTIYF
cdr3_nt: TGTGCCAGTGGGATGCAGGGCTGGCTGGGAAACACCATATATTTT

v_call: TRBV7-9
d_call: TRBD1
clone_size: -
j_call: TRBJ1-1
cdr3_aa: CASSFPGTVLNTEAFF
cdr3_nt: TGTGCCAGCAGCTTCCCCGGGACAGTCCTTAACACTGAAGCTTTCTTT

v_call: TRBV15
d_call: -
clone_size: many
j_call: TRBJ2-7
cdr3_aa: CATSRSLTDRYEQYF
cdr3_nt: TGTGCCACCAGCAGATCCTTGACGGACCGCTACGAGCAGTACTTC

v_call: TRBV5-6
d_call: -
clone_size: -
j_call: TRBJ1-4
cdr3_aa: CASSTGGGNEKLFF
cdr3_nt: TGTGCCAGCAGCACCGGGGGCGGTAATGAAAAACTGTTTTTT

v_call: TRBV29-1
d_call: -
clone_size: -
j_call: TRBJ2-7
cdr3_aa: CSSGTVRSEQYF
cdr3_nt: TGCAGCTCCGGGACGGTTCGTTCCGAGCAGTACTTC

v_call: TRBV2
d_call: -
clone_size: -
j_call: TRBJ1-4
cdr3_aa: CASKFQGSEKLFF
cdr3_nt: TGTGCCAGCAAGTTCCAGGGAAGTGAAAAACTGTTTTTT

v_call: TRBV20-1
d_call: -
clone_size: -
j_call: TRBJ1-2
cdr3_aa: CSAANRDLYGYTF
cdr3_nt: TGCAGTGCCGCAAACCGGGACCTTTATGGCTACACCTTC

v_call: TRBV12-3/TRBV12-4
d_call: -
clone_size: few
j_call: TRBJ1-3
cdr3_aa: CAREEGQTSSGNTIYF
cdr3_nt: TGTGCTAGAGAGGAAGGACAGACAAGCTCTGGAAACACCATATATTTT

v_call: TRBV14
d_call: -
clone_size: -
j_call: TRBJ1-4
cdr3_aa: CASSPRLGPNGKLFF
cdr3_nt: TGTGCCAGCAGCCCACGACTTGGCCCCAATGGAAAACTGTTTTTT

v_call: TRBV10-3
d_call: TRBD1
clone_size: -
j_call: TRBJ2-5
cdr3_aa: CAISPTGSGNQPQYF
cdr3_nt: TGTGCCATCAGTCCGACAGGGTCTGGTAATCAGCCCCAGTACTTC

v_call: TRBV19
d_call: -
clone_size: many
j_call: TRBJ1-2
cdr3_aa: CASSITRAANYGYTF
cdr3_nt: TGTGCCAGTAGTATTACCAGGGCGGCTAACTATGGCTACACCTTC

v_call: TRBV7-3
d_call: TRBD1
clone_size: -
j_call: TRBJ2-7
cdr3_aa: CASSSRQGYYEQYF
cdr3_nt: TGTGCCAGCAGCTCCCGACAGGGCTACTACGAGCAGTACTTC

v_call: TRBV6-5
d_call: -
clone_size: few
j_call: TRBJ2-2
cdr3_aa: CAVNLNTGELFF
cdr3_nt: TGTGCCGTTAACCTGAACACCGGGGAGCTGTTTTTT

v_call: TRBV7-9
d_call: -
clone_size: many
j_call: TRBJ2-5
cdr3_aa: CASIKDETQYF
cdr3_nt: TGTGCCAGCATCAAGGACGAGACCCAGTACTTC

v_call: TRBV5-1
d_call: TRBD1
clone_size: few
j_call: TRBJ2-7
cdr3_aa: CASSNPGTDYEQYF
cdr3_nt: TGCGCCAGCAGCAATCCCGGGACAGACTACGAGCAGTACTTC

v_call: TRBV4-1
d_call: TRBD2
clone_size: -
j_call: TRBJ2-5
cdr3_aa: CASSQGTSAERGKTQYF
cdr3_nt: TGCGCCAGCAGCCAAGGGACTAGCGCCGAACGGGGGAAGACCCAGTACTTC

v_call: TRBV4-1
d_call: -
clone_size: many
j_call: TRBJ1-5
cdr3_aa: CASSLMQDQPQHF
cdr3_nt: TGCGCCAGCAGCCTCATGCAAGATCAGCCCCAGCATTTT

v_call: TRBV7-9
d_call: TRBD2
clone_size: -
j_call: TRBJ2-1
cdr3_aa: CASSFGQRGQFF
cdr3_nt: TGTGCCAGCAGCTTTGGTCAGCGGGGGCAGTTCTTC

v_call: TRBV11-2
d_call: TRBD1
clone_size: -
j_call: TRBJ1-3
cdr3_aa: CASSSGQGIGNTIYF
cdr3_nt: TGTGCCAGCAGCTCGGGACAGGGGATCGGAAACACCATATATTTT

v_call: TRBV7-2
d_call: -
clone_size: many
j_call: TRBJ1-1
cdr3_aa: CASSRLDGANTEAFF
cdr3_nt: TGTGCCAGCAGCCGACTGGACGGAGCGAACACTGAAGCTTTCTTT

v_call: TRBV29-1
d_call: -
clone_size: -
j_call: TRBJ1-5
cdr3_aa: CSVDGGQETQHF
cdr3_nt: TGCAGCGTTGACGGCGGCCAAGAGACCCAGCATTTT

v_call: TRBV19
d_call: -
clone_size: many
j_call: TRBJ1-1
cdr3_aa: CASSPQVALNTEAFF
cdr3_nt: TGTGCCAGTAGTCCTCAGGTGGCCCTGAACACTGAAGCTTTCTTT

v_call: TRBV20-1
d_call: -
clone_size: many
j_call: TRBJ2-7
cdr3_aa: CSATTRSYEQYF
cdr3_nt: TGCAGTGCTACCACCCGCTCCTACGAGCAGTACTTC

v_call: TRBV25-1
d_call: TRBD1
clone_size: -
j_call: TRBJ2-7
cdr3_aa: CASSSSTGTGVYEQYF
cdr3_nt: TGTGCCAGCAGCTCTAGTACCGGGACAGGGGTCTACGAGCAGTACTTC

v_call: TRBV4-2
d_call: -
clone_size: many
j_call: TRBJ1-2
cdr3_aa: CASTNQPGYTF
cdr3_nt: TGTGCCAGCACCAACCAACCCGGCTACACCTTC

v_call: TRBV5-1
d_call: -
clone_size: -
j_call: TRBJ1-4
cdr3_aa: CASSVASTSEKLFF
cdr3_nt: TGTGCCAGCAGCGTAGCCTCCACTAGCGAAAAACTGTTTTTT

v_call: TRBV7-2
d_call: -
clone_size: -
j_call: TRBJ2-1
cdr3_aa: CASSRRGEEQFF
cdr3_nt: TGTGCCAGCAGCCGCAGGGGGGAAGAGCAGTTCTTC

v_call: TRBV20-1
d_call: -
clone_size: many
j_call: TRBJ2-7
cdr3_aa: CSARDGGSGYEQYF
cdr3_nt: TGCAGTGCTAGAGATGGTGGTAGCGGCTACGAGCAGTACTTC

v_call: TRBV19
d_call: -
clone_size: once
j_call: TRBJ1-3
cdr3_aa: CATTSGTSGNTIYF
cdr3_nt: TGTGCCACCACCTCCGGGACTTCTGGAAACACCATATATTTT

v_call: TRBV29-1
d_call: -
clone_size: -
j_call: TRBJ2-7
cdr3_aa: CSVAGTTLREQYF
cdr3_nt: TGCAGCGTTGCCGGGACCACACTTCGGGAGCAGTACTTC

v_call: TRBV6-6
d_call: TRBD2
clone_size: -
j_call: TRBJ2-5
cdr3_aa: CASSLNPGGRQETQYF
cdr3_nt: TGTGCCAGCAGCCTTAACCCGGGGGGGAGGCAAGAGACCCAGTACTTC

v_call: TRBV15
d_call: TRBD1
clone_size: many
j_call: TRBJ1-3
cdr3_aa: CATSGGQGARGGNTIYF
cdr3_nt: TGTGCCACCAGCGGAGGACAGGGGGCGAGAGGTGGAAACACCATATATTTT